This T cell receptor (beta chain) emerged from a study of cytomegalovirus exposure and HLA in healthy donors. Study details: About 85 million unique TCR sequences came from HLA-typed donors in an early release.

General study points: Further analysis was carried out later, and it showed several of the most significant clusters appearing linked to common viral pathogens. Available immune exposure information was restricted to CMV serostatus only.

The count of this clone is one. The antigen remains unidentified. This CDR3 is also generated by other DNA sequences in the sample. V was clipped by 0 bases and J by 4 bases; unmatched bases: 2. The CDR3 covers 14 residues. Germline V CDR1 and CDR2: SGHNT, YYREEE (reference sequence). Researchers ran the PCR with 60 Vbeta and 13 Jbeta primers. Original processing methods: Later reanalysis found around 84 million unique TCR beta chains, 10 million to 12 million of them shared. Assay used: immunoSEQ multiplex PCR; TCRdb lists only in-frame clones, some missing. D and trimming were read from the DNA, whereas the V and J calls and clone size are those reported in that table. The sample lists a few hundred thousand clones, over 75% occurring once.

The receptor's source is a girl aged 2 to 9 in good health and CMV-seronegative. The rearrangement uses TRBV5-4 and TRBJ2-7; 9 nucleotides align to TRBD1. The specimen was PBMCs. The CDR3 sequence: CASSLDRGRYEQYF. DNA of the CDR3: TGTGCCAGCAGCTTGGACAGGGGGCGATACGAGCAGTACTTC.